The present T cell receptor beta chain was sequenced within a study of T-cell reconstitution after alpha-beta-depleted transplantation in children. This sample's TCRbeta library carried unique molecular identifier barcodes. TCRdb independently ran MiXCR on the PCR reads; one entry per CDR3 protein. The sample lists over 400,000 distinct CDR3 sequences, approximately 12% seen once, with over 5.5% in the top ten. The CDR3 consists of 13 residues. Germline CDR1 SQVTM, CDR2 ANQGSEA. With 4 bases clipped from V and 1 base from J, the junction kept 3 bases outside the gene matches. This clonotype was seen at least ten times.

The sequencing used PBMCs from the stem cell graft donor, collected from the stem cell graft. The chain has TRBV29-1 and TRBJ1-1, with TRBD1 matching 7 bases. This TCR was sampled from a human donor who donated a stem cell graft to a child with combined immunodeficiency. The CDR3 nucleotides read TGCAGCGTTGTACGGACAGGGAACACTGAAGCTTTCTTT. Protein sequence: CSVVRTGNTEAFF.